This TCR beta chain was identified during a study of OX40 agonist ivuxolimab in advanced cancers. Study context: Partial responses occurred in three patients (one hepatocellular carcinoma, two cutaneous melanoma).

Some clones are missing from TCRdb's copy, which holds only in-frame ones; the method was immunoSEQ multiplex PCR. The sample has around 83,000 clones, 75% to 95% seen once. As concerns this clone: The antigen is unknown.

Study outcomes and limitations: Researchers did not determine the expanded peripheral T cells' antigen specificity. In general, CD8+ T cells held more expanded clones than CD4+ did, on average.

Germline loops: CDR1 LGHNA, CDR2 YSLEER. The CDR3 has 14 amino acids. This TCR derives from an adult with an advanced solid tumor such as melanoma, head and neck, liver or kidney cancer. The chain employs TRBV4-3 and TRBJ2-5, with 7 bases lining up with TRBD2. Gene TRBJ2-7 matches the end of the DNA better, so the J call may be wrong. This specimen was CD4+ or CD8+ T cells sorted from blood, taken in a trial of the OX40 agonist ivuxolimab. CDR3: CASSHGERDYEQYF. DNA for the CDR3: TGCGCCAGCAGCCACGGAGAGCGGGACTACGAGCAGTACTTC.